This entry is about one TCR beta chain. Its antigen remains unidentified. This entry is derived from a study of cytomegalovirus exposure and HLA in healthy donors. Findings and caveats of the study: When the data were analyzed later, several of the most significant clusters appeared to be linked to common viral pathogens.

CDR3 length: 16 amino acids. J lost 7 bases, V lost 4 bases, and 10 bases had no gene match. Germline assignment: CDR1 SGHNT and CDR2 YYREEE (reference sequence). The PCR contained 60 Vbeta and 13 Jbeta primers. Libraries were prepared by immunoSEQ multiplex PCR; TCRdb keeps only in-frame clonotypes and omits some of them. This table has around 200,000 clones, around four fifths appearing once. This TCR derives from a woman aged 55-75 years in good health and CMV-seropositive. The J gene is TRBJ2-2, the V gene TRBV5-4; 10 bases agree with TRBD2. Sequences were obtained from PBMCs. CDR3 protein: CASSALAGVAGGELFF. The CDR3 DNA is TGTGCCAGCAGCGCTCTAGCGGGAGTGGCCGGCGGGGAGCTGTTTTTT.